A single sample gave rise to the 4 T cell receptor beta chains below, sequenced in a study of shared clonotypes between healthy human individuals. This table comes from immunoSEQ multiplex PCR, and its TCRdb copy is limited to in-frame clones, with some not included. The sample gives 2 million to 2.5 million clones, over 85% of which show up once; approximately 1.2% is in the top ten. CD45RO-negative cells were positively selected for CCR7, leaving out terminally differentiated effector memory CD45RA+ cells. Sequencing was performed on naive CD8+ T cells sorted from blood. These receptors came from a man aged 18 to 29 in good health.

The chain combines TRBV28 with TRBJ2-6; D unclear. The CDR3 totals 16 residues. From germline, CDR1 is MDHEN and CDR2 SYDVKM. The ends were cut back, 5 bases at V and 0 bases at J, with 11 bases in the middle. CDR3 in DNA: TGTGCCAGCAGTCCCCATCCACCCTCTGGGGCCAACGTCCTGACTTTC. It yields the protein CASSPHPPSGANVLTF.

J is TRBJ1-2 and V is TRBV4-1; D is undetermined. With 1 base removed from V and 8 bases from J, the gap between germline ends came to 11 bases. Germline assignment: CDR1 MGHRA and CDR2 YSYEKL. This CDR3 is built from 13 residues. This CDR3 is CASSQVSGEGYTF. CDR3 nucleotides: TGCGCCAGCAGCCAAGTAAGCGGAGAAGGCTACACCTTC.

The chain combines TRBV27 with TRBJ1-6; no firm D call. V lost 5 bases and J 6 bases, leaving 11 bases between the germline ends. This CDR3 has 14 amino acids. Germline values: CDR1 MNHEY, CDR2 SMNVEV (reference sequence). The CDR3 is CASSPHTLNSPLHF. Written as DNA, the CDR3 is TGTGCCAGCAGTCCCCATACTCTTAATTCACCCCTCCACTTT.

In nucleotides, the CDR3 is TGTGCCAGCAGTTCGGGGTGGTATCAGGGAACAAATAACTATGGCTACACCTTC. It specifies CASSSGWYQGTNNYGYTF. The gene calls are TRBV27 and TRBJ1-2; tentatively, D is TRBD1 (5 bases). The V and J ends lost 4 bases and 1 base respectively, with 22 bases between them. The CDR3 has 18 amino acids. Germline CDR1 and CDR2: MNHEY and SMNVEV (reference sequence).